The rows below give T cell receptor beta chains drawn from one sample of a study of blood T cell repertoires in COVID-19. TCRdb's copy holds only in-frame clones and misses some; the assay was immunoSEQ multiplex PCR. The sample yields roughly 150,000 clones, just under 80% seen once. Sequenced sample: peripheral blood. Every receptor here comes from a woman at least 80 years old with acute or convalescent COVID-19. CDR3s include the opening cysteine and the closing phenylalanine or tryptophan. A D gene is named only where the DNA matches it firmly. Not all rows give a size; the values are once, few, many and, for expanded clones, a class.

V gene: TRBV5-1; D gene: TRBD1; clone size: NA; J gene: TRBJ1-4; CDR3 DNA: TGCGCCAGCAGCCTCTGGGACAGCAATCGGTTTGAAAAACTGTTTTTT; CDR3 protein: CASSLWDSNRFEKLFF
V gene: TRBV7-3; D gene: NA; clone size: NA; J gene: TRBJ1-2; CDR3 DNA: TGTGCCAGCAGCTTATTGGGAGGGTCCTATGGCTACACCTTC; CDR3 protein: CASSLLGGSYGYTF
V gene: TRBV7-2; D gene: NA; clone size: NA; J gene: TRBJ2-5; CDR3 DNA: TGTGCCAGCAGCTTAGGGGGCAGTAAAGAGACCCAGTACTTC; CDR3 protein: CASSLGGSKETQYF
V gene: TRBV3-1/TRBV3-2; D gene: TRBD1; clone size: NA; J gene: TRBJ2-7; CDR3 DNA: TGTGCCAGCAGCGGAAATTCCGGGACAGGGAACTCCTACGAGCAGTACTTC; CDR3 protein: CASSGNSGTGNSYEQYF
V gene: TRBV5-1; D gene: TRBD1; clone size: few; J gene: TRBJ2-1; CDR3 DNA: TGCGCCAGCAGCTTGGGACAGGGACGATGGGATGAGCAGTTCTTC; CDR3 protein: CASSLGQGRWDEQFF
V gene: TRBV7-8; D gene: TRBD2; clone size: NA; J gene: TRBJ2-2; CDR3 DNA: TGTGCCAGCAGCTGGACTAGTGGGTGGACCGGGGAGCTGTTTTTT; CDR3 protein: CASSWTSGWTGELFF
V gene: TRBV5-6; D gene: NA; clone size: once; J gene: TRBJ1-2; CDR3 DNA: TGTGCCAGCAGCCACGCAGGTCGAGGGAACTATGGCTACACCTTC; CDR3 protein: CASSHAGRGNYGYTF
V gene: TRBV6-1; D gene: NA; clone size: NA; J gene: TRBJ1-2; CDR3 DNA: TGTGCCAGCAGTGAAACCCCGGGACACGGCTATGGCTACACCTTC; CDR3 protein: CASSETPGHGYGYTF
V gene: TRBV5-4; D gene: TRBD2; clone size: NA; J gene: TRBJ2-6; CDR3 DNA: TGTGCCAGCAGCTTTGGGACTAGCGGAAGCTCTGGGGCCAACGTCCTGACTTTC; CDR3 protein: CASSFGTSGSSGANVLTF
V gene: TRBV3-1/TRBV3-2; D gene: NA; clone size: NA; J gene: TRBJ1-1; CDR3 DNA: TGTGCCAGCAGCCAAGATCGAAGGGGAGGGGGCACTGAAGCTTTCTTT; CDR3 protein: CASSQDRRGGGTEAFF
V gene: TRBV4-2; D gene: NA; clone size: NA; J gene: TRBJ1-5; CDR3 DNA: TGTGCCAGCAGCCAAGCAACGGACAGATCTAGCAATCAGCCCCAGCATTTT; CDR3 protein: CASSQATDRSSNQPQHF
V gene: TRBV24-1; D gene: NA; clone size: NA; J gene: TRBJ2-3; CDR3 DNA: TGTGCCACCAGTGACCCCGGGACACATATGACAGATACGCAGTATTTT; CDR3 protein: CATSDPGTHMTDTQYF
V gene: TRBV7-2; D gene: TRBD1; clone size: NA; J gene: TRBJ1-4; CDR3 DNA: TGTGCCAGCAGCTTAGGGGGACAGGGGGCAAATGGGAAACTGTTTTTT; CDR3 protein: CASSLGGQGANGKLFF
V gene: TRBV12-5; D gene: NA; clone size: NA; J gene: TRBJ2-3; CDR3 DNA: TGTGCTAGTGGTTTTGGGCAGGGGAGAGATACGCAGTATTTT; CDR3 protein: CASGFGQGRDTQYF
V gene: TRBV5-1; D gene: NA; clone size: once; J gene: TRBJ2-7; CDR3 DNA: TGCGCCAGCAGCTTGGCGGATTTGTCGGGGGAGCAGTACTTC; CDR3 protein: CASSLADLSGEQYF
V gene: TRBV11-2; D gene: NA; clone size: NA; J gene: TRBJ2-1; CDR3 DNA: TGTGCCAGCAGAAACGGGGTTGAGCAGTTCTTC; CDR3 protein: CASRNGVEQFF
V gene: TRBV19; D gene: TRBD1; clone size: NA; J gene: TRBJ1-5; CDR3 DNA: TGTGCCAGTAGCAATACAGGGGGGCGAGATCAGCCCCAGCATTTT; CDR3 protein: CASSNTGGRDQPQHF
V gene: TRBV28; D gene: TRBD1; clone size: NA; J gene: TRBJ2-7; CDR3 DNA: TGTGCCAGCAGTCCGGGGACAGGGGAATCCTACGAGCAGTACTTC; CDR3 protein: CASSPGTGESYEQYF
V gene: TRBV7-7; D gene: TRBD1; clone size: NA; J gene: TRBJ1-1; CDR3 DNA: TGTGCTAGCAGCCGGGACAGGGGCACTGAAGCTTTCTTT; CDR3 protein: CASSRDRGTEAFF
V gene: TRBV19; D gene: NA; clone size: NA; J gene: TRBJ1-1; CDR3 DNA: TGTGCCAGTAGTACCGGGGGGAGGAACACTGAAGCTTTCTTT; CDR3 protein: CASSTGGRNTEAFF
V gene: TRBV6-5; D gene: NA; clone size: NA; J gene: TRBJ2-7; CDR3 DNA: TGTGCCAGCAGGTTGGGGGCTTCAGGGAAGGACGAGCAGTACTTC; CDR3 protein: CASRLGASGKDEQYF
V gene: TRBV27; D gene: NA; clone size: NA; J gene: TRBJ1-6; CDR3 DNA: TGTGCCAGCAGTACCGGACAAGTCCAGACCCTCCACTTT; CDR3 protein: CASSTGQVQTLHF
V gene: TRBV28; D gene: NA; clone size: NA; J gene: TRBJ1-2; CDR3 DNA: TGTGCCAGCAGTTTAGCAGGGTTTGGCTACACCTTC; CDR3 protein: CASSLAGFGYTF
V gene: TRBV2; D gene: TRBD1; clone size: NA; J gene: TRBJ1-1; CDR3 DNA: TGTGCCAGCAGTATACAGGGGACTGAAGCTTTCTTT; CDR3 protein: CASSIQGTEAFF